What follows is one T cell receptor beta chain and its context. Its antigen is still unknown. A roughly 10-day culture period preceded the isolation of CD4+ T cells. Between March and December 2020, the person had a SARS-CoV-2 infection that PCR confirmed. The vaccine given was either BNT162b2 or mRNA-1273, in two doses. These data originate in a study of vaccination effects on CD4 cells after COVID-19. About the research overall: The ViraFEST assay expanded antigen-specific CD4+ T cells with viral peptide pools before sequencing. Every well housed some 1.8 million PBMC, which grew in culture alongside 10 IU/ml IL-2 and about 10 ug/ml peptides. Early samples were taken at day +14, late at days +241, +227, +161. Study-level findings and limits: Clonal contraction was marked in infection- and vaccine-induced clones late after vaccination.

V gave up 2 bases and J gave up 6 bases, with 14 bases separating them. CDR1 and CDR2 (germline): MNHEY, SVGEGT. This CDR3 has 15 amino acids. Measured with immunoSEQ multiplex PCR; TCRdb has only the in-frame clones, and not every one. This table holds tens of thousands of clones, less than 85% found once. The sample in question was CD4+ T cells from PBMCs cultured without peptide, obtained after COVID-19 vaccination. The chain carries TRBV6-2 or TRBV6-3 and TRBJ1-5, with D possibly matching TRBD1 (5 bases). The receptor's source is a human donor who had a prior SARS-CoV-2 infection. CDR3 loop: CASSYGGVLGQPQHF. The DNA of the CDR3 is TGTGCCAGCAGTTACGGAGGGGTTTTAGGTCAGCCCCAGCATTTT.